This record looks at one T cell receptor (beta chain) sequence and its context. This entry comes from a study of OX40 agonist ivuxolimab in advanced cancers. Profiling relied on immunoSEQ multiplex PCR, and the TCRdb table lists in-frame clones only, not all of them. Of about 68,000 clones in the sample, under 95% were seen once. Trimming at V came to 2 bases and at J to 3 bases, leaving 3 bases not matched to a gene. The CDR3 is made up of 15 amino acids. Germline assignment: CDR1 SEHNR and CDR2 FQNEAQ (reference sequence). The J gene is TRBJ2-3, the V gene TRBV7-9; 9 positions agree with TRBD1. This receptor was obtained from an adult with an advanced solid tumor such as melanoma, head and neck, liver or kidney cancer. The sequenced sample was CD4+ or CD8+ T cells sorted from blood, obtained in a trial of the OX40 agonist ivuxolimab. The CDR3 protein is CASSLTGTGTDTQYF. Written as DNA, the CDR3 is TGTGCCAGCAGCTTAACCGGGACAGGGACAGATACGCAGTATTTT.